This T cell receptor (beta chain) was observed in a study of molecular identifiers for immune sequencing clone quantification. Study summary: Replicates partitioned RNA from approximately 20,000 or 98,000 naive CD8 cells into five parts, sequencing four. Overall study findings and caveats: Over 99% of CMV-specific effector molecules, but under 1% of naive ones, were in clones above 20 copies. Barcode collisions between identical TCR molecules could shrink estimates of highly expanded clone sizes.

V dropped 6 bases and J dropped 4; count of bases not matched to a gene: 8. The CDR3 is 14 residues long. TCRdb independently ran MiXCR on the PCR reads; one entry per CDR3 protein. The sample includes some 650,000 distinct CDR3 sequences, about 20% of them seen just once. Note on this clonotype: Its antigen remains unknown.

Sequenced input: naive CD8+ T cells from blood, with Jurkat cell RNA spiked in. The subset denotes: FACS-sorted CD8+CD4-CCR7+CD45RA+ naive T cells. This clonotype was sampled from a human donor in good health. Some libraries in this study had Jurkat cell RNA spiked in. The rearrangement joins TRBV12-3 or TRBV12-4 to TRBJ2-5; TRBD1 matches at 7 bases. The DNA of the CDR3 is TGTGCCAGCAGGCCAGAGACAGGGAGAGAGACCCAGTACTTC. Amino acids: CASRPETGRETQYF.